This entry lists 19 T cell receptor beta chains sequenced from one sample in a study of CD8 T cells in ankylosing spondylitis. Overall study findings and caveats: Roughly 8 highly homologous variants made up a TCR beta motif that seemed to typify ankylosing spondylitis blood.

TCRdb called the 5' RACE reads again in MiXCR, with one record for every CDR3 protein. The table has 750,000 to 850,000 distinct CDR3 sequences, over 9.5% seen once. Their antigen targets remain unknown. The sequenced sample was blood, either unsorted or a sorted T cell fraction (not recorded which). These receptors originate from a male donor with ankylosing spondylitis.

This clonotype was seen a handful of times. Here the CDR3 DNA reads TGTGCCAGCAGCTTAGGGGCAGGGCCTAATGAAAAACTGTTTTTT. This codes for CASSLGAGPNEKLFF. The chain combines TRBV7-9 with TRBJ1-4; D is possibly TRBD1 (5 bases). The V gene's germline CDR1 is SEHNR and CDR2 FQNEAQ (reference sequence). V was trimmed by 1 base and J by 3 bases, leaving 9 bases between them. There are 15 residues in the CDR3.

Ten or more counts support this clonotype. The chain combines TRBV5-1 with TRBJ2-7; possible D gene TRBD1, 5 bases. The V end lost 2 bases, the J end lost 0 bases, and 15 bases lay between the germline ends. The CDR3 consists of 16 residues. CDR1 and CDR2 (germline): SGHRS, YFSETQ. The CDR3 loop is CASSFSGLPSSYEQYF. In nucleotides, the CDR3 is TGCGCCAGCAGCTTTTCAGGGCTGCCCTCCTCCTACGAGCAGTACTTC.

This clonotype has more than one count but fewer than ten. The chain couples TRBV20-1 to TRBJ2-7, with 7 bases that match TRBD1. Trimming took 8 bases from V and 4 from J; bases not matched to a gene: 14. Germline values: CDR1 DFQATT, CDR2 SNEGSKA (reference sequence). This CDR3 contains 14 residues. This chain's CDR3 is CSFTPGTAFYEQYF. For the CDR3, the DNA is TGCAGTTTCACCCCCGGGACAGCCTTTTACGAGCAGTACTTC.

This clonotype was observed a few times. The chain is built from TRBV4-3 and TRBJ2-3, with 7 bases identical to TRBD2. Looked up from germline, CDR1 is LGHNA and CDR2 is YSLEER. The CDR3 is made up of 14 amino acids. Trimming took 6 bases from V and 6 from J; bases not matched to a gene: 9. This CDR3 is CASSHGGIRDTQYF. CDR3 nucleotides: TGCGCCAGCAGTCACGGGGGGATCCGGGATACGCAGTATTTT.

There are many counts of this clonotype. This chain connects TRBV29-1 to TRBJ2-3; weak D call: TRBD2 (5 bases). Germline CDR1 reads SQVTM; CDR2 reads ANQGSEA. Trimming pared 2 bases from V and 1 base from J, leaving 7 bases between. The CDR3 contains 13 residues. DNA for the CDR3: TGCAGCGTTGAATCCGGGGGCACAGATACGCAGTATTTT. This encodes CSVESGGTDTQYF.

The sample holds a few counts of this clonotype. V usage is TRBV5-1 and J usage is TRBJ1-6, with D possibly matching TRBD1 (6 bases). CDR3 length equals 17 residues. Germline V gives CDR1 SGHRS, CDR2 YFSETQ. Trimming pared 3 bases from V and 5 bases from J, leaving 18 bases between. DNA of the CDR3: TGCGCCAGCAGCTCCTGGTCCGGGACACTTGATAATTCACCCCTCCACTTT. It yields the protein CASSSWSGTLDNSPLHF. Variable domain in full (rest from reference TRBV5-1 and TRBJ1-6): KAGVTQTPRYLIKTRGQQVTLSCSPISGHRSVSWYQQTPGQGLQFLFEYFSETQRNKGNFPGRFSGRQFSNSRSEMNVSTLELGDSALYLCASSSWSGTLDNSPLHFGNGTRLTVT.

This clonotype was counted ten times or more. In nucleotides, the CDR3 is TGCAGCGTTGAGGAGGGCTACACCTTC. Translation: CSVEEGYTF. This chain joins TRBV29-1 and TRBJ1-2; no definite D call. Germline assignment: CDR1 SQVTM and CDR2 ANQGSEA. This CDR3 is 9 amino acids long. Deletions cut 3 bases from V and 8 bases from J, with 4 bases between.

This clonotype was detected only a few times. The chain joins TRBV7-3 to TRBJ2-1, with 11 nucleotides matching TRBD2. This CDR3 has 13 residues. Germline loops: CDR1 SGHTA, CDR2 FQGTGA. Unmatched junction bases numbered 2, after V lost 6 bases and J lost 7 bases. CDR3 loop: CASRGLAVNEQFF. CDR3 DNA sequence: TGTGCCAGCAGGGGACTAGCGGTAAATGAGCAGTTCTTC.

This clonotype was observed a handful of times. The chain is built from TRBV15 and TRBJ2-5; the D is unclear. Germline V gene lookup returns CDR1 LNHNV and CDR2 YYDKDF (reference sequence). CDR3 length: 17 amino acids. The ends were cut back, 1 base at V and 3 bases at J, with 18 bases in the middle. CDR3 loop: CATSRVPDIWRKETQYF. The CDR3 coding sequence is TGTGCCACCAGCAGAGTCCCTGATATTTGGAGAAAAGAGACCCAGTACTTC.

This clonotype was recorded many times. The rearrangement joins TRBV29-1 to TRBJ2-6, with a weak D call TRBD2 (5 bases). The V and J ends lost 4 bases and 2 bases respectively, with 9 bases between them. This CDR3 has 14 residues. Germline loops: CDR1 SQVTM, CDR2 ANQGSEA. CDR3 nucleotides: TGCAGCGTTGTGGGAGCGGCTGGGGCCAACGTCCTGACTTTC. Translation gives CSVVGAAGANVLTF.

Turning to this clonotype: Here the CDR3 omits its conserved ending phenylalanine or tryptophan, so a read error is the likely source. This rearrangement joins TRBV28 to TRBJ1-6, with 8 bases fitting TRBD1. The CDR3 has 15 residues. Germline V lookup: CDR1 MDHEN, CDR2 SYDVKM. J gave up 5 bases and V 6 bases, and 6 bases lay outside the gene matches. CDR3 amino acids: CASRAGGGNNSPLHC. The CDR3 nucleotides read TGTGCCAGCAGAGCAGGGGGCGGTAATAATTCACCCCTCCACTGT.

This clonotype was counted at least ten times. The V and J genes are TRBV7-2 and TRBJ1-1; D unresolved. The germline V gene has CDR1 SGHTA and CDR2 FQGNSA. This CDR3 contains 14 residues. With 2 bases removed from V and 5 bases from J, the gap between germline ends came to 12 bases. Here the CDR3 reads CASSLSGSYTEAFF. The CDR3 bases are TGTGCCAGCAGCTTATCCGGCAGCTATACTGAAGCTTTCTTT.

This clonotype has just a few counts. The chain links TRBV7-2 to TRBJ1-4; D gene uncertain. V lost 3 bases to trimming and J lost 3 bases, with 5 bases between them. This CDR3 contains 13 residues. Germline V CDR1 and CDR2: SGHTA, FQGNSA. This chain's CDR3 is CASSFRANEKLFF. CDR3 nucleotides: TGTGCCAGCAGCTTTAGGGCTAATGAAAAACTGTTTTTT.

This clonotype was counted at least ten times. V is TRBV12-3 or TRBV12-4 and J is TRBJ2-6; no firm D call. The length of the CDR3 is 13 residues. V gave up 6 bases and J gave up 2 bases, with 5 bases separating them. For the CDR3, the DNA is TGTGCCAGCAGGGCAACTGGGGCCAACGTCCTGACTTTC. Translated: CASRATGANVLTF.

The V and J genes are TRBV9 and TRBJ1-5; D unclear. Germline V gene data show CDR1 as SGDLS and CDR2 as YYNGEE. V dropped 0 bases and J dropped 6 bases, with 13 bases sitting between them. The CDR3 runs to 15 residues. CDR3 DNA: TGTGCCAGCAGCGTAGATCCGCAGGCAGCTCAGCCCCAGCATTTT. Its protein product is CASSVDPQAAQPQHF.

The chain couples TRBV10-3 to TRBJ2-1; 9 bases fit TRBD2. Trimming took 7 bases from V and 7 from J; bases not matched to a gene: 8. Germline values: CDR1 ENHRY, CDR2 SYGVKD. This CDR3 is built from 14 residues. DNA for the CDR3: TGTGCCATCAACAACGGCGGGAGGGTGAATGAGCAGTTCTTC. This gives the protein CAINNGGRVNEQFF.

This clonotype was recorded many times. V is TRBV5-5 and J is TRBJ2-1; 9 bases match TRBD2. V trimming: 4 bases; J trimming: 4 bases; junction bases outside the gene matches: 6. Germline values: CDR1 SGHKS, CDR2 YYEKEE (reference sequence). This CDR3 comprises 15 residues. CDR3 residues: CASSPTSGRYNEQFF. As DNA, the CDR3 is TGTGCCAGCAGCCCGACTAGCGGAAGATACAATGAGCAGTTCTTC.

This clonotype was seen ten or more times. V gene TRBV12-3 or TRBV12-4 combines with J gene TRBJ1-1; D unresolved. V was clipped by 5 bases and J by 5 bases, with 12 bases between them. This CDR3 spans 13 amino acids. The CDR3 DNA sequence: TGTGCCAGCAGTCTTAGAGGGCAGACTGAAGCTTTCTTT. This encodes CASSLRGQTEAFF.

J is TRBJ1-5 and V is TRBV5-1, with 11 positions matching TRBD1. This CDR3 is 15 amino acids long. CDR1 SGHRS and CDR2 YFSETQ come from the germline V gene. V was clipped by 3 bases and J by 2 bases; unmatched bases: 1. The CDR3 region has the DNA TGCGCCAGCAGCTGGACAGGGGGCGGCAATCAGCCCCAGCATTTT. This encodes CASSWTGGGNQPQHF.